Reported below is one T cell receptor (beta chain). The antigen is undetermined. These data come from a study of CD8 T cells in Susac syndrome. Points from the study as a whole: The authors acknowledged that the study's TCR sequencing and HLA analysis involved relatively few individuals.

Negative isolation yielded CD8+ and CD4+ T cells; FACS enriched TEMRA cells. Random hexamers were used to reverse transcribe the RNA input (0.5 to 1 ug). TCRdb passed the immunoSEQ multiplex PCR reads through MiXCR, listing each CDR3 protein once. The table lists roughly 80,000 distinct CDR3 sequences, approximately 94% of them singletons. Between the trimmed V and J ends, which lost 3 bases and 6 bases, there was a span of 21 bases. The germline V gene has CDR1 PRHDT and CDR2 FYEKMQ (reference sequence). This CDR3 is built from 17 residues. The sequence was collected from a human donor in good health. Input material: CD8+ T cells from PBMCs. The chain joins TRBV13 to TRBJ2-1, with D perhaps TRBD2 (6 bases). The CDR3 region is CASSFPSTGVEGNEQFF. As DNA, the CDR3 is TGTGCCAGCAGCTTTCCCAGTACGGGGGTCGAGGGCAATGAGCAGTTCTTC.